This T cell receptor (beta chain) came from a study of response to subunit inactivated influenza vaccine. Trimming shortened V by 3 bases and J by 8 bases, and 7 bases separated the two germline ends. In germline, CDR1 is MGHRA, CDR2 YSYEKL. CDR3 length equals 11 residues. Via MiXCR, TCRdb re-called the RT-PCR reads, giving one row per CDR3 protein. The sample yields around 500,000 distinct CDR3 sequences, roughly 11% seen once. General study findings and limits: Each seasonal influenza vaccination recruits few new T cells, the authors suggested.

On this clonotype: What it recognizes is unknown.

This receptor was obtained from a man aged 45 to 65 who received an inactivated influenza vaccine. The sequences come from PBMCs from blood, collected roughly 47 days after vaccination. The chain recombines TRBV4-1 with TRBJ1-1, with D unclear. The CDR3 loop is CASSQRREAFF. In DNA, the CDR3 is TGCGCCAGCAGCCAGAGGAGAGAAGCTTTCTTT.